This entry lists 15 T cell receptor beta chains sequenced from one sample in a study of beta chain features in type 1 diabetes. Study-level points and caveats: Among patients with Type 1 diabetes, TCRB CDR3s were moderately but significantly shorter in every one of the four CD4+ subsets.

Reverse transcribing all isolated RNA meant expressed TCRB transcripts were sequenced. The method was immunoSEQ multiplex PCR; TCRdb's version includes in-frame clones alone and lacks a portion of them. The sample yields about 650,000 clones, about an eighth seen once. The antigens of these receptors remain unknown. Sequencing was performed on naive CD4+ T cells from blood. Source of these receptors: a man aged 25-45 years with type 1 diabetes.

The sample holds a few counts of this clone. J is TRBJ1-1 and V is TRBV9, with TRBD1 matching over 8 bases. Germline lookup yields CDR1 SGDLS and CDR2 YYNGEE. Trimming cost V 3 bases and J 5 bases; bases outside gene matches: 9. The CDR3 contains 15 residues. CDR3 residues: CASSGTRGLETEAFF. In DNA form, the CDR3 reads TGTGCCAGCAGCGGAACCAGGGGGCTAGAGACTGAAGCTTTCTTT.

This clone was detected a few times. The chain recombines TRBV29-1 with TRBJ2-5, with a weak D call TRBD2 (6 bases). Germline V CDR1 and CDR2: SQVTM, ANQGSEA. The CDR3 runs 13 residues. V lost 5 bases and J 5 bases, leaving 15 bases between the germline ends. The CDR3 nucleotides read TGCAGCGTTCTAGCGATAGGTGGGGAGACCCAGTACTTC. It is translated as CSVLAIGGETQYF.

In its sample, this clone was seen a few times. The J gene is TRBJ1-2, the V gene TRBV10-3, with 8 bases matching TRBD1. CDR1 and CDR2 (germline): ENHRY, SYGVKD. With V trimmed by 4 bases and J by 2 bases, 6 bases remained unmatched. There are 15 residues in the CDR3. CDR3 in amino acids: CAISVMTGANYGYTF. CDR3 nucleotides: TGTGCCATCAGTGTAATGACAGGGGCCAACTATGGCTACACCTTC.

This clone was recorded a few times. The CDR3 sequence: CATSRDVGALPYEQYF. In DNA, the CDR3 is TGTGCCACCAGCAGAGATGTGGGGGCGCTACCCTACGAGCAGTACTTC. The chain uses TRBV15 and TRBJ2-7; a possible D gene is TRBD1 (6 bases). The V and J ends lost 0 bases and 2 bases respectively, with 14 bases between them. CDR1 is LNHNV and CDR2 is YYDKDF in the germline V gene (reference sequence). The CDR3 runs to 16 residues.

V is TRBV7-2 and J is TRBJ1-5; no definite D call. The CDR3 sequence is 15 residues long. Trimming left V 5 bases short and J 4 bases short, with 15 bases between. Germline CDR1 and CDR2: SGHTA and FQGNSA. The CDR3 region has the DNA TGTGCCAGCAGCCCAGCAGGAGGGAGGAATCAGCCCCAGCATTTT. This sequence encodes CASSPAGGRNQPQHF.

This clone appeared a few times. V and J are TRBV13 and TRBJ2-3, with 7 bases aligning to TRBD2. Trimming at V came to 6 bases and at J to 1 base, leaving 4 bases not matched to a gene. The length of the CDR3 is 14 residues. CDR1 is PRHDT and CDR2 is FYEKMQ in the germline V gene (reference sequence). CDR3 protein: CASRTSRRTDTQYF. CDR3 coding DNA: TGTGCCAGCAGGACTAGCAGACGCACAGATACGCAGTATTTT. Drawing the rest from reference TRBV13 and TRBJ2-3, the complete variable domain is AAGVIQSPRHLIKEKRETATLKCYPIPRHDTVYWYQQGPGQDPQFLISFYEKMQSDKGSIPDRFSAQQFSDYHSELNMSSLELGDSALYFCASRTSRRTDTQYFGPGTRLTVL.

This sequence joins TRBV6-6 and TRBJ1-2; no clear D. This CDR3 is built from 14 residues. Trimming shortened V by 11 bases and J by 0 bases, and 16 bases separated the two germline ends. CDR1 is MNHNY and CDR2 is SVGAGI in the germline V gene (reference sequence). CDR3 in amino acids: CARMGAYTNYGYTF. CDR3 in DNA: TGTGCCCGCATGGGAGCCTACACTAACTATGGCTACACCTTC.

The chain recombines TRBV25-1 with TRBJ2-6; possibly TRBD1 for D (5 bases). V gave up 1 base and J gave up 2 bases, with 12 bases separating them. Germline values: CDR1 MGHDK, CDR2 SYGVNS. The CDR3 is 17 amino acids. The CDR3 here is CASSEFESGTGANVLTF. As DNA, the CDR3 is TGTGCCAGCAGTGAATTTGAATCAGGGACTGGGGCCAACGTCCTGACTTTC.

This clone was detected a few times. This rearrangement joins TRBV7-2 to TRBJ2-7; D ambiguous. Trimming left V 1 base short and J 0 bases short, with 7 bases between. The CDR3 is 14 residues long. Germline V lookup: CDR1 SGHTA, CDR2 FQGNSA. CDR3 bases: TGTGCCAGCAGCTTAGTCGGTCCCTCCTACGAGCAGTACTTC. It encodes CASSLVGPSYEQYF.

This clone came up a few times. J is TRBJ2-3 and V is TRBV27; 7 positions agree with TRBD2. V lost 4 bases and J lost 7; bases outside the gene matches: 2. This CDR3 spans 12 amino acids. Germline V gene sequence: CDR1 MNHEY, CDR2 SMNVEV (reference sequence). The CDR3 here is CASSSGGYTQYF. The CDR3 DNA reads TGTGCCAGCAGTTCGGGGGGATATACGCAGTATTTT.

This clone was observed a few times. This CDR3 is also generated by other DNA sequences in the sample. The chain links TRBV18 to TRBJ2-5, with 7 nucleotides matching TRBD1. CDR3 length: 14 amino acids. Germline values: CDR1 KGHSH, CDR2 LQKENI. The V gene end was trimmed by 6 bases and the J gene end by 3 bases; junction bases not matched to a gene: 7. The CDR3 region is CASSRTGGEETQYF. CDR3 coding DNA: TGTGCCAGCTCCCGGACAGGTGGAGAAGAGACCCAGTACTTC.

The rearrangement uses TRBV7-2 and TRBJ1-4; D not certain. Germline-derived CDR1 and CDR2 are SGHTA and FQGNSA. The CDR3 loop spans 13 amino acids. V was cut by 4 bases and J by 8 bases, with 11 bases left in between. CDR3 sequence: CASSSRGWEKLFF. CDR3 coding DNA: TGTGCCAGCAGCTCTCGGGGTTGGGAAAAACTGTTTTTT. Variable domain in full (rest from reference TRBV7-2 and TRBJ1-4): GAGVSQSPSNKVTEKGKDVELRCDPISGHTALYWYRQSLGQGLEFLIYFQGNSAPDKSGLPSDRFSAERTGGSVSTLTIQRTQQEDSAVYLCASSSRGWEKLFFGSGTQLSVL.

This clone occurred a few times. This chain links TRBV19 with TRBJ1-2; TRBD1 might be the D (5 bases). Germline V gene lookup returns CDR1 LNHDA and CDR2 SQIVND (reference sequence). V dropped 8 bases and J dropped 4 bases, with 17 bases sitting between them. The CDR3 consists of 14 residues. The DNA of the CDR3 is TGTGCCAGTCACGACGGGTCCACAGGCTATGGCTACACCTTC. Amino acids: CASHDGSTGYGYTF. The variable domain in full, completed from reference TRBV19 and TRBJ1-2, reads DGGITQSPKYLFRKEGQNVTLSCEQNLNHDAMYWYRQDPGQGLRLIYYSQIVNDFQKGDIAEGYSVSREKKESFPLTVTSAQKNPTAFYLCASHDGSTGYGYTFGSGTRLTVV.

The chain couples TRBV11-2 to TRBJ2-5; D is perhaps TRBD2 (7 bases). The CDR3 totals 13 residues. Germline V gene sequence: CDR1 SGHAT, CDR2 FQNNGV. V gave up 7 bases and J gave up 4 bases, with 13 bases separating them. The CDR3 DNA reads TGTGCCAGCAAGACGGGGGGCGGAGAGACCCAGTACTTC. It specifies CASKTGGGETQYF.

A few counts support this clone. The chain has TRBV7-2 and TRBJ1-1; perhaps TRBD1 as D (5 bases). The CDR3 is 14 amino acids. Trimming removed 1 base from V and 10 bases from J, with 16 bases in between. The germline V gene encodes CDR1 SGHTA and CDR2 FQGNSA. The CDR3 sequence: CASSLVLVRAAAFF. CDR3 bases: TGTGCCAGCAGCTTAGTACTGGTCAGGGCTGCAGCTTTCTTT.